The present TCR beta chain was sequenced within a study of cytomegalovirus exposure and HLA in healthy donors. General observations from the study: A few chains tied to CMV proved CMV antigen-specific in vitro.

A remark on this clone: The antigen remains unidentified.

The PCR was carried out with 60 Vbeta primers and 13 Jbeta primers. TCRdb keeps only in-frame clones here, not all; method: immunoSEQ multiplex PCR. The sample records roughly 200,000 clones, roughly 80% being singletons. The CDR3 spans 11 residues. The V end lost 7 bases, the J end lost 7 bases, and 10 bases lay between the germline ends. The V gene's germline CDR1 is MDHEN and CDR2 SYDVKM. The chain recombines TRBV28 with TRBJ1-1; possible D gene TRBD1, 5 bases. Specimen: PBMCs. The receptor comes from a man aged 30-40 years in good health and CMV-seronegative. The CDR3 nucleotides read TGTGCCAGCACCCGGGGGGGTGAAGCTTTCTTT. Amino acids: CASTRGGEAFF.